This is a list of T cell receptor beta chains from one sample in a study of shared clonotypes between healthy human individuals. Produced via immunoSEQ multiplex PCR; TCRdb's table is partial and in-frame only. The data show about 2 million clones, with 95% seen just once and 0.1% to 0.15% held by the top ten. The sequenced sample was naive CD4+ T cells sorted from blood. These receptors were taken from a man aged 18-30 years in good health. The CDR3 runs from the conserved cysteine through the conserved F or W. A D gene is named only where the DNA matches it firmly. Some rows mark clone size as missing; the rest say once, few, many or name a class of expanded clone.

size | J | D | V | DNA | CDR3
NA | TRBJ1-1 | NA | TRBV7-9 | TGTGCCAGCAGCTTCGGAGGGGACACTGAAGCTTTCTTT | CASSFGGDTEAFF
once | TRBJ1-6 | TRBD1 | TRBV28 | TGTGCCAGCAGTTCCAACCCGGGACAGGGCACGCCACCCCTCCACTTT | CASSSNPGQGTPPLHF
NA | TRBJ2-3 | NA | TRBV25-1 | TGTGCCAGCAGTGCGGGGGACTCCCTGACGGATACGCAGTATTTT | CASSAGDSLTDTQYF
NA | TRBJ1-3 | TRBD1 | TRBV28 | TGTGCCAGCAGACTGGACAGGGGAGATGGAAACACCATATATTTT | CASRLDRGDGNTIYF
NA | TRBJ2-2 | NA | TRBV19 | TGTGCCAGTAGTTTATCACTAGCTATTACCGGGGAGCTGTTTTTT | CASSLSLAITGELFF
NA | TRBJ2-7 | NA | TRBV7-2 | TGTGCCAGCAGCTTAGAACGGAGGAGCTCCTACGAGCAGTACTTC | CASSLERRSSYEQYF
NA | TRBJ2-3 | TRBD2 | TRBV6-5 | TGTGCCAGCAGTTACCGACTAGCGGGCCCTGATACGCAGTATTTT | CASSYRLAGPDTQYF
NA | TRBJ1-2 | TRBD1 | TRBV18 | TGTGCCAGCTCACCACAGAGGCAGGGGGCGGAGGATGGCTACACCTTC | CASSPQRQGAEDGYTF
NA | TRBJ2-2 | NA | TRBV6-1 | TGTGCCAGCAGTGAGTACCTAGCCCCCGGGGAGCTGTTTTTT | CASSEYLAPGELFF
NA | TRBJ2-1 | TRBD1 | TRBV6-6 | TGTGCCAGCAGGGATTTCCCGGGACAGGGATACAATGAGCAGTTCTTC | CASRDFPGQGYNEQFF
NA | TRBJ1-2 | NA | TRBV28 | TGTGCCAGCAGTTTATGGGGTGACGCCACCGGAGGAGGCTACACCTTC | CASSLWGDATGGGYTF
NA | TRBJ2-5 | NA | TRBV30 | TGTGCCTGGAAATCCCGTCAACTCCAAGAGACCCAGTACTTC | CAWKSRQLQETQYF
NA | TRBJ2-7 | TRBD1 | TRBV7-7 | TGTGCTAGCAGCTTACGACCGGGACAGGGGGTCCACGAGCAGTACTTC | CASSLRPGQGVHEQYF
once | TRBJ2-1 | TRBD1 | TRBV5-6 | TGTGCCAGCAGCTTGTTACAGGGGTTGAATGAGCAGTTCTTC | CASSLLQGLNEQFF
NA | TRBJ2-2 | NA | TRBV18 | TGTGCCAGCTCACCAACGACAACGAACACCGGGGAGCTGTTTTTT | CASSPTTTNTGELFF
NA | TRBJ1-5 | NA | TRBV7-2 | TGTGCCAGCAGCTCCCGAGGAGGCGCTCAGCCCCAGCATTTT | CASSSRGGAQPQHF
NA | TRBJ1-1 | NA | TRBV9 | TGTGCCAGCAGCGCGATTTCAGGGGCTGAAGCTTTCTTT | CASSAISGAEAFF
NA | TRBJ2-7 | NA | TRBV19 | TGTGCCAGTTCATCCCCGGGATCCCCGTCCTACGAGCAGTACTTC | CASSSPGSPSYEQYF
NA | TRBJ2-5 | NA | TRBV5-6 | TGTGCCAGCAGCTTGGGCAATCAAGAGACCCAGTACTTC | CASSLGNQETQYF
NA | TRBJ1-2 | NA | TRBV6-5 | TGTGCCAGCAGGAGAGATGGTGGCTACACCTTC | CASRRDGGYTF
many | TRBJ1-2 | TRBD1 | TRBV5-4 | TGTGCCAGCAGCTTTAGCGGGAGCGAAAAGTACCGGGACAGATATGGCTACACCTTC | CASSFSGSEKYRDRYGYTF
NA | TRBJ2-1 | TRBD2 | TRBV7-2 | TGTGCCAGCAGCCAACTAGCGGGCAAGTACAATGAGCAGTTCTTC | CASSQLAGKYNEQFF
NA | TRBJ2-1 | NA | TRBV7-2 | TGTGCCAGCAGCTTCAGGGTAGGGGCGCGCAATTCTTCCGAGCAGTTCTTC | CASSFRVGARNSSEQFF
NA | TRBJ1-6 | TRBD1 | TRBV5-1 | TGCGCCAGCAGCTTCGGCAGGGGGAGGAATTCACCCCTCCACTTT | CASSFGRGRNSPLHF
NA | TRBJ2-1 | NA | TRBV30 | TGTGCCTGGAGCACGCTAGCGCCCGGCAATGAGCAGTTCTTC | CAWSTLAPGNEQFF
NA | TRBJ1-5 | NA | TRBV4-1 | TGCGCCAGCAGCCCAGTTCCGAGCAATCAGCCCCAGCATTTT | CASSPVPSNQPQHF
few | TRBJ2-5 | NA | TRBV6-5 | TGTGCCAGCAGCTGGGGGATAGGACAAGAGACCCAGTACTTC | CASSWGIGQETQYF
NA | TRBJ1-5 | NA | TRBV2 | TGTGCCAGCAGTGATGTCTCTAGCACAGATACGCAGCATTTT | CASSDVSSTDTQHF
NA | TRBJ2-3 | NA | TRBV30 | TGTGCCTGGAGTGTTTGGGGGCGCCTCACAGATACGCAGTATTTT | CAWSVWGRLTDTQYF
NA | TRBJ1-2 | NA | TRBV7-2 | TGTGCCAGCAGTGGTAACGGTGCTAACTATGGCTACACCTTC | CASSGNGANYGYTF
once | TRBJ2-2 | TRBD1 | TRBV10-3 | TGTGCCATCAGTGAGTCTACGAGACAGGGGTGGACCGGGGAGCTGTTTTTT | CAISESTRQGWTGELFF
NA | TRBJ1-4 | TRBD1 | TRBV5-1 | TGCGCCAGCAGCGTACCGACAGGGGATAATGAAAAACTGTTTTTT | CASSVPTGDNEKLFF
NA | TRBJ2-3 | TRBD1 | TRBV18 | TGTGCCAGCTCTCCCCCGGGACAGGCCTTTTATACGCAGTATTTT | CASSPPGQAFYTQYF
once | TRBJ2-7 | NA | TRBV6-4 | TGTGCCAGCAGTGAGGTCAGAGGGGAAGGGTACTTC | CASSEVRGEGYF
once | TRBJ2-5 | NA | TRBV7-2 | TGTGCCAGCAGTCCCGGGACAAATCAAGAGACCCAGTACTTC | CASSPGTNQETQYF
once | TRBJ2-1 | NA | TRBV5-1 | TGCGCCAGCAGCTTGGCCGGATCATACAATGAGCAGTTCTTC | CASSLAGSYNEQFF
NA | TRBJ2-2 | TRBD1 | TRBV7-3 | TGTGCCAGCAGTCTCCGGGACAGAGTCACCGGGGAGCTGTTTTTT | CASSLRDRVTGELFF
NA | TRBJ2-5 | NA | TRBV5-6 | TGTGCCAGCAGCCTCAGGACCTGGGGACGGGAGACCCAGTACTTC | CASSLRTWGRETQYF
NA | TRBJ2-5 | NA | TRBV29-1 | TGCAGCGTTCTGGGGCACCAAGAGACCCAGTACTTC | CSVLGHQETQYF
once | TRBJ1-2 | TRBD1 | TRBV20-1 | TGCAGTGCTGGACAGGGGGATCCCACCTTC | CSAGQGDPTF
NA | TRBJ1-1 | NA | TRBV6-1 | TGTGCCAGCAGTGAAGTTAGGGAGGTCGTGAACACTGAAGCTTTCTTT | CASSEVREVVNTEAFF